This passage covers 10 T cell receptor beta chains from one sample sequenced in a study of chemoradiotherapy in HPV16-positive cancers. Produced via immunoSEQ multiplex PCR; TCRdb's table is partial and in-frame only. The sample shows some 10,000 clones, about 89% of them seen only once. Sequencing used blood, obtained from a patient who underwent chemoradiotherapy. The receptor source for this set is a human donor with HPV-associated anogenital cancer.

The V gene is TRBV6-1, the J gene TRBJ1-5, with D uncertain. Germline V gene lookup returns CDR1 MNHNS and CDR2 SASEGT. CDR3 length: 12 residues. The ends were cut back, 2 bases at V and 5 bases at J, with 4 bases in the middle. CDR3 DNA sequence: TGTGCCAGCAGTGAAATCGATCAGCCCCAGCATTTT. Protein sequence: CASSEIDQPQHF.

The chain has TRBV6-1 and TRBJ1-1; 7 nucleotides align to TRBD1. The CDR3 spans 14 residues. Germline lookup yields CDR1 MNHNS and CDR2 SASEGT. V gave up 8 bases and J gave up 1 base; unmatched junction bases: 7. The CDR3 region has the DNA TGTGCCAGCGGAGATTACAGGGGGAACACTGAAGCTTTCTTT. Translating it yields CASGDYRGNTEAFF.

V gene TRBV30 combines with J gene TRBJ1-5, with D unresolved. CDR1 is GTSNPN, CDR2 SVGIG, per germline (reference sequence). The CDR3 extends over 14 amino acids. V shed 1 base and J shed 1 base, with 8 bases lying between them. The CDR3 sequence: CAWSGGLSNQPQHF. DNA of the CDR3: TGTGCCTGGAGTGGGGGTCTCAGCAATCAGCCCCAGCATTTT.

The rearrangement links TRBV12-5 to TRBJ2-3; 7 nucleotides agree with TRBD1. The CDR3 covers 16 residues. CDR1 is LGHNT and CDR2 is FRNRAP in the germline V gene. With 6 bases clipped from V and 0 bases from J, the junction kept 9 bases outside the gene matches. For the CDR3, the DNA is TGTGCTAGTGGGCCTGGGACAGCTACTAGCACAGATACGCAGTATTTT. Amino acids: CASGPGTATSTDTQYF.

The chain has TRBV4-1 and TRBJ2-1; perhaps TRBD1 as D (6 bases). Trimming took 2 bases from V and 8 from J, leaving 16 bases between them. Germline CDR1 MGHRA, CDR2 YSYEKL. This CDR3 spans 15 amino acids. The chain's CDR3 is CASSQRQAGLYEQFF. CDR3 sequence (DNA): TGCGCCAGCAGCCAAAGACAGGCTGGTCTCTATGAGCAGTTCTTC.

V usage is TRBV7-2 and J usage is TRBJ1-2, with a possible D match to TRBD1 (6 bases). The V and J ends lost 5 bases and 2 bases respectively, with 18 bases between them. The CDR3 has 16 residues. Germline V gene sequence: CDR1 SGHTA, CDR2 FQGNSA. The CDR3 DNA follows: TGTGCCAGCAGCCGTTCTGGGGGGCAGGGAAACTATGGCTACACCTTC. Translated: CASSRSGGQGNYGYTF.

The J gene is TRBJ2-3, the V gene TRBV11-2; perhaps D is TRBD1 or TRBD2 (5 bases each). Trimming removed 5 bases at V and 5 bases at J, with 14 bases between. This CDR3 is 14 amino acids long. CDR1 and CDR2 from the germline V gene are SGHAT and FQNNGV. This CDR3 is CASSVGSGQDTQYF. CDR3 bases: TGTGCCAGCAGCGTGGGTTCGGGGCAAGATACGCAGTATTTT.

This CDR3 reads CASSLGTGRSTDTQYF. CDR3 DNA: TGTGCCAGTAGTCTAGGGACAGGGAGGAGCACAGATACGCAGTATTTT. The J gene is TRBJ2-3, the V gene TRBV19; 9 nucleotides align to TRBD1. V lost 5 bases to trimming and J lost 0 bases; unmatched junction nucleotides: 6. Germline-derived CDR1 and CDR2 are LNHDA and SQIVND (reference sequence). This CDR3 region has 16 residues.

CDR3 sequence: CASSMGITDRGPHYGYTF. As DNA, the CDR3 is TGCGCCAGCAGCATGGGAATCACCGACAGGGGGCCTCACTATGGCTACACCTTC. The genes are TRBV5-1 and TRBJ1-2; 10 bases align to TRBD1. The CDR3 contains 18 residues. The junction had 15 bases not matched to a gene; V was cut back by 4 bases and J by 3 bases. The V gene's germline CDR1 is SGHRS and CDR2 YFSETQ.

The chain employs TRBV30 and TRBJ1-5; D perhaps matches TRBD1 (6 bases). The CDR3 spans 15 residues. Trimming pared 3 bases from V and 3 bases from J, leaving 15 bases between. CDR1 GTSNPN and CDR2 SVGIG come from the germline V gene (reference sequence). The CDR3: CAWSGGGAFNQPQHF. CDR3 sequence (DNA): TGTGCCTGGAGCGGAGGGGGAGCCTTCAATCAGCCCCAGCATTTT.